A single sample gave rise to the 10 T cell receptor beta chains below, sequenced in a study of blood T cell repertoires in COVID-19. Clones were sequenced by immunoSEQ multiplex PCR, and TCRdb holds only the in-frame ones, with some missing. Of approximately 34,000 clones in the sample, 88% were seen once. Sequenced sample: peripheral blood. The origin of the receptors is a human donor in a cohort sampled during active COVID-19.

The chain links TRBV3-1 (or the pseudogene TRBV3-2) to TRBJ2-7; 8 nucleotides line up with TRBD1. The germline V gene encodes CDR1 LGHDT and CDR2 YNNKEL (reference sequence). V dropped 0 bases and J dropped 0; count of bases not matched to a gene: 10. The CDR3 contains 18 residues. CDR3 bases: TGTGCCAGCAGCCAAGACCGCGACAGGGGTGGTGGCTCCTACGAGCAGTACTTC. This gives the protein CASSQDRDRGGGSYEQYF.

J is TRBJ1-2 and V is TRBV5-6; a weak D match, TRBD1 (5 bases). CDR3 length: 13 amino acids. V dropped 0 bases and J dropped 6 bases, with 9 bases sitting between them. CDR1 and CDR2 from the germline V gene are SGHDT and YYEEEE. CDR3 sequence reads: CASSLASGNGYTF. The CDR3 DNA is TGTGCCAGCAGCTTGGCCTCAGGGAATGGCTACACCTTC.

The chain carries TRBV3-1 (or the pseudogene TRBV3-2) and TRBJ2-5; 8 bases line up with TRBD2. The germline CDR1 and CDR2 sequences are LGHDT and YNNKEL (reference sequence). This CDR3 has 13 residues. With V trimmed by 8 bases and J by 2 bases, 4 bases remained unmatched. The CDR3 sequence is CASGIAGQETQYF. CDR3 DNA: TGTGCCAGCGGCATAGCGGGGCAAGAGACCCAGTACTTC.

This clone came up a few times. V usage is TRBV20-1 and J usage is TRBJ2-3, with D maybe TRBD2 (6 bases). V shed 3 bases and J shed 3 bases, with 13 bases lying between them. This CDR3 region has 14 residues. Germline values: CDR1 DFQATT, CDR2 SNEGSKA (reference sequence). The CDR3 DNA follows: TGCAGTGCTAGTGCTGATCGGGGGACAGATACGCAGTATTTT. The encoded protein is CSASADRGTDTQYF.

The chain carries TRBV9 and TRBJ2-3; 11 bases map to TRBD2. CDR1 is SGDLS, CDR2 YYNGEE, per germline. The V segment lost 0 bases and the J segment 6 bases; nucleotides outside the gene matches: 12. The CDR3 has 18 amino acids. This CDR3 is CASSVAPPGLAGVDTQYF. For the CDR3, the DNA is TGTGCCAGCAGCGTAGCCCCCCCAGGACTAGCGGGCGTTGATACGCAGTATTTT.

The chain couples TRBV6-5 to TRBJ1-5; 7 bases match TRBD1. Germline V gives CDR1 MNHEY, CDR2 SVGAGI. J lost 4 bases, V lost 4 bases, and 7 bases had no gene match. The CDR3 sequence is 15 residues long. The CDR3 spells CASSSGTEVNQPQHF. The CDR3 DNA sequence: TGTGCCAGCAGTTCCGGGACAGAAGTTAATCAGCCCCAGCATTTT.

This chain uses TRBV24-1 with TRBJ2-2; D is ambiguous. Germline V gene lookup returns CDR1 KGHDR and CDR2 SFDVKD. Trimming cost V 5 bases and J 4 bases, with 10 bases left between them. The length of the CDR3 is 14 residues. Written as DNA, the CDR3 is TGTGCCACCAGTGCCCCTCTAGGCACCGGGGAGCTGTTTTTT. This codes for CATSAPLGTGELFF.

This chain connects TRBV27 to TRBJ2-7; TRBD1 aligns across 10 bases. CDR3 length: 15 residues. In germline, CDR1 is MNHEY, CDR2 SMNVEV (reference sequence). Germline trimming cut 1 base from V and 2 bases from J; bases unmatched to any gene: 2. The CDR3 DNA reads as TGTGCCAGCAGTTTATTTGGGACAGGGGCCTACGAGCAGTACTTC. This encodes CASSLFGTGAYEQYF.

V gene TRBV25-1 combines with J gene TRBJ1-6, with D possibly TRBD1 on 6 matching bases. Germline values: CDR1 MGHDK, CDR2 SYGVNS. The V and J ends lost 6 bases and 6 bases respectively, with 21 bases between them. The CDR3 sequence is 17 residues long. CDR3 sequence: CASRGVRGKYGNSPLHF. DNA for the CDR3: TGTGCCAGCAGGGGTGTCAGGGGAAAGTACGGTAATTCACCCCTCCACTTT.

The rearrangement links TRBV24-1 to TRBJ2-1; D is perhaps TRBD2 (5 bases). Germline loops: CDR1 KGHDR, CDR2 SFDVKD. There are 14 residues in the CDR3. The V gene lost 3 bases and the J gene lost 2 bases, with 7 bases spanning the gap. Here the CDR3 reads CATSDGSPYNEQFF. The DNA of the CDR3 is TGTGCCACCAGTGATGGGAGTCCCTACAATGAGCAGTTCTTC.